This T cell receptor (beta chain) was observed in a study of T-cell reconstitution after alpha-beta-depleted transplantation in children. Broader study findings: Diversity of TCRbeta at day 60 was high in some patients, arising from surviving recipient T cells and thymic progenitors. Expanded graft clones, several hundred of them, were reportedly the source of alpha-beta T cells about two months after transplant.

Worth noting for this clonotype: The target antigen is unknown.

The length of the CDR3 is 17 residues. Trimming at V came to 0 bases and at J to 6 bases, leaving 7 bases not matched to a gene. Germline CDR1 SGDLS, CDR2 YYNGEE. Construction of the TCRbeta library involved unique molecular identifiers. TCRdb reprocessed the PCR reads with MiXCR, giving one entry per CDR3 protein. Altogether a few hundred thousand distinct CDR3 sequences are present, 6.6% being singletons, with the ten largest covering about 6%. Sequenced here: PBMCs, sampled before TCRalphabeta/CD19-depleted stem cell transplant. The chain employs TRBV9 and TRBJ1-6, with 9 positions matching TRBD1. The receptor's source is a boy between 2 and 10 years old with acute lymphoblastic leukemia, due to receive a stem cell transplant. In nucleotides, the CDR3 is TGTGCCAGCAGCGTAGGGTGGGACAGGGACGGTAATTCACCCCTCCACTTT. It is translated as CASSVGWDRDGNSPLHF.